In this sample, the clone carrying this TCR beta chain turned up a few times. What it binds is not known. Every isolated RNA sample was fully reverse transcribed, so sequencing captured expressed TCRB transcripts. Measured with immunoSEQ multiplex PCR; TCRdb has only the in-frame clones, and not every one. Among hundreds of thousands of clones, over 12% were seen once, and the ten largest hold 0.035% to 0.045%. This sample is drawn from a study of beta chain features in type 1 diabetes. Broader study findings: Equally in patients and controls, shorter templates might have been favored by PCR. Within each of all four CD4+ subsets, Type 1 diabetes patients had TCRB CDR3s that were moderately but significantly shorter.

Populations isolated by sorting all had purity greater than 98%. Sequencing was carried out using naive CD4+ T cells from blood. The clonotype was recovered from a man younger than 35 with type 1 diabetes.

Here the CDR3 reads CASSPSSDRGIRYEQYF. In DNA, the CDR3 is TGTGCCAGCTCACCGTCCTCTGACAGGGGGATCCGTTACGAGCAGTACTTC. This rearrangement joins TRBV18 to TRBJ2-7; the match to TRBD1 covers 9 bases. With V trimmed by 3 bases and J by 4 bases, 13 bases remained unmatched. Germline CDR1 KGHSH, CDR2 LQKENI. The CDR3 length is 17 residues.